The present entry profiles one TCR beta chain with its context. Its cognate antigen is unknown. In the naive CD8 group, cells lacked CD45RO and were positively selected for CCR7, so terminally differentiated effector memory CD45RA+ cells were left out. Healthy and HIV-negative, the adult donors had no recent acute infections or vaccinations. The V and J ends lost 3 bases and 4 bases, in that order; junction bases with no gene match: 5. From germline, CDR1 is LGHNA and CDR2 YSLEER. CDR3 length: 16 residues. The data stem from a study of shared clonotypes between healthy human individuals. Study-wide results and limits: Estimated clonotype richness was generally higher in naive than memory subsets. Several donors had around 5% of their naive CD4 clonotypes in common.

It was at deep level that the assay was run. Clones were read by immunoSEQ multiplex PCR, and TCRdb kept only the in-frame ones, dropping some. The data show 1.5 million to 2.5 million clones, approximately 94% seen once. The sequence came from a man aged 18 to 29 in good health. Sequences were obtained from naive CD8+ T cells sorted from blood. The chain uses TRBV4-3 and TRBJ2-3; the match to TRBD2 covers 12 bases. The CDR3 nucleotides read TGCGCCAGCAGCCAGACTAGCGGGAGTTTTGCAGATACGCAGTATTTT. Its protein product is CASSQTSGSFADTQYF.